Here is one T cell receptor beta chain with its context. Trimming pared 0 bases from V and 1 base from J, leaving 4 bases between. The CDR3 totals 13 residues. This sample stems from a study of T-cell memory formation after mild COVID-19. Using its own MiXCR run on the 5' RACE reads, TCRdb lists one record per CDR3 protein. The sample holds 200,000 to 300,000 distinct CDR3 sequences; 16% are singletons and the top ten take 20% to 25%. V usage is TRBV12-3 or TRBV12-4 and J usage is TRBJ2-7, with D unresolved. This receptor was obtained from a man in his late teens or twenties who had mild COVID-19 (a few samples of this study predate the infection). Cell type and time point are not known. Sample: PBMCs or a T cell subset sorted from them (not recorded which). The chain's CDR3 is CASSLAVSYEQYF. For the CDR3, the DNA is TGTGCCAGCAGTTTAGCAGTATCCTACGAGCAGTACTTC.